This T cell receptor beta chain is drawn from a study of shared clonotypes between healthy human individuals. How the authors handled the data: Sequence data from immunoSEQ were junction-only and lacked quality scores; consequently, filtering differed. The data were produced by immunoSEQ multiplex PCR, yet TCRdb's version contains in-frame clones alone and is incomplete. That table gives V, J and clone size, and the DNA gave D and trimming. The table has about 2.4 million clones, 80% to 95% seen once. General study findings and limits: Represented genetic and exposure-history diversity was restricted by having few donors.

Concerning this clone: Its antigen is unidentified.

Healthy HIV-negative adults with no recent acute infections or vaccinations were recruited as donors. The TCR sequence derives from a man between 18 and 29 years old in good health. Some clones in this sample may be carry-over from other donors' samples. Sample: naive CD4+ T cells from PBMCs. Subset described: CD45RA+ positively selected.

The CDR3 region is CASSLASLGNTGELFF. CDR3 bases: TGCGCCAGCAGCTTGGCCTCCCTGGGGAACACCGGGGAGCTGTTTTTT. This chain connects TRBV5-1 to TRBJ2-2; D is undetermined. V lost 0 bases to trimming and J lost 1 base, with 10 bases between them. The germline V gene encodes CDR1 SGHRS and CDR2 YFSETQ. This CDR3 is 16 amino acids long.